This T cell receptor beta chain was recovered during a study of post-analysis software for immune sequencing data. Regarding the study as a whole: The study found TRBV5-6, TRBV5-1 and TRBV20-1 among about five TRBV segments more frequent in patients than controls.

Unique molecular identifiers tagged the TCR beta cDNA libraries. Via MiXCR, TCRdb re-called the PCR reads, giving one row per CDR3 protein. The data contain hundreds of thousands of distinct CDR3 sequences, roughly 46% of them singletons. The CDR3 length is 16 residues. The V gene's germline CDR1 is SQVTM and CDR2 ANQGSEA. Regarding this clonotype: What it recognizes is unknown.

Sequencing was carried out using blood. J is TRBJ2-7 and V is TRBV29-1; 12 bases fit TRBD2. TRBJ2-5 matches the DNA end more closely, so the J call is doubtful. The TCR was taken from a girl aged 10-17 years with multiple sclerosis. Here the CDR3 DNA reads TGCAGCGTCCAGACCGGACTAGCGGGATTGGGTGGGACCCAGTACTTC. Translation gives CSVQTGLAGLGGTQYF.